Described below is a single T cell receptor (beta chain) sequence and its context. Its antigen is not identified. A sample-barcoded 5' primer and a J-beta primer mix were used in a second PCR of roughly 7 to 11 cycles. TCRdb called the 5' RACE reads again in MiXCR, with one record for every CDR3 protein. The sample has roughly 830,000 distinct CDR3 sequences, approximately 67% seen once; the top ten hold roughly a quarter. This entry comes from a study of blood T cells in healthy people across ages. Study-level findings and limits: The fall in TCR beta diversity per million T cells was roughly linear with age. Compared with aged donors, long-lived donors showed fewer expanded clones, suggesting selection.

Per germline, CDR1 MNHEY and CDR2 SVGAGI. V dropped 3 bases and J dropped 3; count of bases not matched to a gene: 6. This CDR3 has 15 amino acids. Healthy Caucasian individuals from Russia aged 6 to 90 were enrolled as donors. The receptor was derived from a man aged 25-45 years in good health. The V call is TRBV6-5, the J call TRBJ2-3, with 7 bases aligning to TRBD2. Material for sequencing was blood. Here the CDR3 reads CASSYQRGETDTQYF. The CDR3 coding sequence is TGTGCCAGCAGTTATCAGCGGGGCGAGACAGATACGCAGTATTTT.